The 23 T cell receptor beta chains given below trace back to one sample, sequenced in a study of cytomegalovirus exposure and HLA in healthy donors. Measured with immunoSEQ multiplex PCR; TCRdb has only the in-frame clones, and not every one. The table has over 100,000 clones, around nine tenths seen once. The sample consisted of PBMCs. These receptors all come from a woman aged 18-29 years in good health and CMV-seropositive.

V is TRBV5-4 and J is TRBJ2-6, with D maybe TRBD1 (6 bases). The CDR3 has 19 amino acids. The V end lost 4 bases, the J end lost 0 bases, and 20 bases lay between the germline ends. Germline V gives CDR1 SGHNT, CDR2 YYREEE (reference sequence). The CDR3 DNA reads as TGTGCCAGCAGCCCAGGACAGAAAATTCAAGTCTCTGGGGCCAACGTCCTGACTTTC. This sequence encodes CASSPGQKIQVSGANVLTF.

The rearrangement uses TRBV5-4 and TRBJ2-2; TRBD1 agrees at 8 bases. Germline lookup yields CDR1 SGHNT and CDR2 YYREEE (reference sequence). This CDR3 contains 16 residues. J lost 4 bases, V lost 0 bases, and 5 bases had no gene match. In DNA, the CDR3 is TGTGCCAGCAGCTTGGTCGGCAGGGGGCCCACCGGGGAGCTGTTTTTT. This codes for CASSLVGRGPTGELFF.

DNA of the CDR3: TGCAGCGTTGAAGATGTAGGACAGGCGAACACTGAAGCTTTCTTT. Protein product: CSVEDVGQANTEAFF. The chain carries TRBV29-1 and TRBJ1-1; 7 bases are shared with TRBD1. With 0 bases clipped from V and 1 base from J, the junction kept 5 bases outside the gene matches. The V gene's germline CDR1 is SQVTM and CDR2 ANQGSEA. This CDR3 contains 15 residues.

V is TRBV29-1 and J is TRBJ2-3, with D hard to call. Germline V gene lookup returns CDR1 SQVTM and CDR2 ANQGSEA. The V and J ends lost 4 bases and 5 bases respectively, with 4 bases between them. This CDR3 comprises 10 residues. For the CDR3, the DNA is TGCAGCGTTGTCGTAGATACGCAGTATTTT. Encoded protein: CSVVVDTQYF.

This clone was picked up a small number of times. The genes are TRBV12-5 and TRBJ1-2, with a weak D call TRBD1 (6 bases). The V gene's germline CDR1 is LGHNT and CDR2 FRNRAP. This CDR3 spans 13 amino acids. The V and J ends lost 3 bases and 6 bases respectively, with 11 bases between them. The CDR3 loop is CASGLTGKNGYTF. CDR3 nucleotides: TGTGCTAGTGGTTTAACAGGGAAGAATGGCTACACCTTC.

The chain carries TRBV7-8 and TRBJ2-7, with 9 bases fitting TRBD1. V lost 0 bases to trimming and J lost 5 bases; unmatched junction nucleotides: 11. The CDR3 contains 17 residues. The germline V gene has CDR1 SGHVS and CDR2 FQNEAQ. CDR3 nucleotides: TGTGCCAGCAGCTTAGCGGGTAGGGACAGGGTCCATAACGAGCAGTACTTC. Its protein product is CASSLAGRDRVHNEQYF.

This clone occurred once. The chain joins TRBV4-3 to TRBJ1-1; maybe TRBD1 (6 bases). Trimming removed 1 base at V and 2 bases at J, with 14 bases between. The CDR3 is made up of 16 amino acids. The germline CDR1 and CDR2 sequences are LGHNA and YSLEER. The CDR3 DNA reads TGCGCCAGCAGCCAAGGTCCAGACAGGCAAAACACTGAAGCTTTCTTT. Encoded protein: CASSQGPDRQNTEAFF.

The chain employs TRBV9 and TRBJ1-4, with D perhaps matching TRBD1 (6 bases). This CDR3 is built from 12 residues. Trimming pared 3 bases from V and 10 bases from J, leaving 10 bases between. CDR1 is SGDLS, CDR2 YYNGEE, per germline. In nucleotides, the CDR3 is TGTGCCAGCAGCGCCGGCAGGGGAAAACTGTTTTTT. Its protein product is CASSAGRGKLFF.

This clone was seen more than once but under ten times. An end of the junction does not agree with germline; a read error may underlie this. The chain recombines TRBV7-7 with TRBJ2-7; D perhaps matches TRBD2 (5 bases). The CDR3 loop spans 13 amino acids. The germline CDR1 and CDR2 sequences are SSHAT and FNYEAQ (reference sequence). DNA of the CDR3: TGTGCTAGCAGCTGGACGGCCGGGAACGAGCAGTACTTC. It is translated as CASSWTAGNEQYF.

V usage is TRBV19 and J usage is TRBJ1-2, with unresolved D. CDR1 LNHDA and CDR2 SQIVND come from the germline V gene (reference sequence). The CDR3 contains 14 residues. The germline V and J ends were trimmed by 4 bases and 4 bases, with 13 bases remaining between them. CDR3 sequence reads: CASSTAARGYGYTF. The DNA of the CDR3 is TGTGCCAGTAGTACCGCGGCCCGGGGCTATGGCTACACCTTC.

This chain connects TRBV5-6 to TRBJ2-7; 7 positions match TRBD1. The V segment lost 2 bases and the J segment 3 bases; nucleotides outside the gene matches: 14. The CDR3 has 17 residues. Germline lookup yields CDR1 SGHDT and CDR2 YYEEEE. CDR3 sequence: CASSFSMGDRAYYEQYF. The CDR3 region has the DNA TGTGCCAGCAGCTTTTCAATGGGAGACAGGGCTTACTACGAGCAGTACTTC.

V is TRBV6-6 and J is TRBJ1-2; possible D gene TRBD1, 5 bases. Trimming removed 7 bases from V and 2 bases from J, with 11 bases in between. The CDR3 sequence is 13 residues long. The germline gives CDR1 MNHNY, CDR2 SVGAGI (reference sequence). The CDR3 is CASIKGINYGYTF. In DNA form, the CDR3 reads TGTGCCAGCATCAAGGGGATCAACTATGGCTACACCTTC.

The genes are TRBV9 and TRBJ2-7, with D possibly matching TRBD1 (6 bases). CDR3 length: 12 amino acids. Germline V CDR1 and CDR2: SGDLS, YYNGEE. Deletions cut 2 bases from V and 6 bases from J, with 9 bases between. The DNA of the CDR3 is TGTGCCAGCAGCGTGGGACACTGCGAGCAGTACTTC. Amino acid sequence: CASSVGHCEQYF.

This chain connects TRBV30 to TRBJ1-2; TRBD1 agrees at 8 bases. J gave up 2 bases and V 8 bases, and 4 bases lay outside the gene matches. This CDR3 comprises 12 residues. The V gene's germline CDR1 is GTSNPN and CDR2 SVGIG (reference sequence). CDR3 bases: TGTGCCACCGGGACAGGAAACTATGGCTACACCTTC. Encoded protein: CATGTGNYGYTF.

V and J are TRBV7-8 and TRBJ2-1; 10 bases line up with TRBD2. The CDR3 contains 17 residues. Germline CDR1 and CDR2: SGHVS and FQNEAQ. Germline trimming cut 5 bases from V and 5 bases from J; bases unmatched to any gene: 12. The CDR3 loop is CASSRGRGTSDNNEQFF. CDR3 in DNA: TGTGCCAGCAGCCGGGGCAGGGGGACTAGCGACAACAATGAGCAGTTCTTC. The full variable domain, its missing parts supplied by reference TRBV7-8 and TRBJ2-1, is GAGVSQSPRYKVAKRGQDVALRCDPISGHVSLFWYQQALGQGPEFLTYFQNEAQLDKSGLPSDRFFAERPEGSVSTLKIQRTQQEDSAVYLCASSRGRGTSDNNEQFFGPGTRLTVL.

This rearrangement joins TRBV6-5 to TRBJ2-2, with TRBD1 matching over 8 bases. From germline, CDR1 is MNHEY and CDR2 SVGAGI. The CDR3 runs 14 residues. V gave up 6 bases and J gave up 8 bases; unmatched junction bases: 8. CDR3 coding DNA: TGTGCCAGCAGGGAGACAGGGGTCCGTGGGGAGCTGTTTTTT. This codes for CASRETGVRGELFF.

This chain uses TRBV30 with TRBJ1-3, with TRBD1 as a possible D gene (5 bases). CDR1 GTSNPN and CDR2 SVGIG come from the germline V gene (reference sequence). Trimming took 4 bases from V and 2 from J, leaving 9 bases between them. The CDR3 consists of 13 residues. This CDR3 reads CAWTPGAGNTIYF. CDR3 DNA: TGTGCCTGGACGCCGGGGGCTGGAAACACCATATATTTT.

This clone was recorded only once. CDR3 sequence reads: CASSEALGTGNFF. The CDR3 nucleotides are TGTGCCAGCAGTGAAGCGCTTGGGACAGGGAATTTCTTC. This chain links TRBV2 with TRBJ2-1; 9 nucleotides agree with TRBD1. The germline V gene encodes CDR1 SNHLY and CDR2 FYNNEI. The CDR3 is 13 amino acids. V was pared by 0 bases and J by 16 bases, with 7 bases of the junction left unmatched.

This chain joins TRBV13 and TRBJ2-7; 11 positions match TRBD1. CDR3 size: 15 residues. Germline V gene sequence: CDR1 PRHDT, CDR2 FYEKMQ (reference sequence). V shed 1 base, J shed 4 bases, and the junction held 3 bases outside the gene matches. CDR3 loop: CASSLEGQGAYEQYF. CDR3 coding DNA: TGTGCCAGCAGCTTAGAAGGACAGGGGGCATACGAGCAGTACTTC.

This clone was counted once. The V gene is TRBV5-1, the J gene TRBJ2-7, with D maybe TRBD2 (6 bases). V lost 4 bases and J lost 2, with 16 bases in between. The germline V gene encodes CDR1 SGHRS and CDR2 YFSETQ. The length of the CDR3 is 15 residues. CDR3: CASSPGVQATYEQYF. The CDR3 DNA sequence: TGCGCCAGCAGCCCGGGGGTTCAGGCCACCTACGAGCAGTACTTC.

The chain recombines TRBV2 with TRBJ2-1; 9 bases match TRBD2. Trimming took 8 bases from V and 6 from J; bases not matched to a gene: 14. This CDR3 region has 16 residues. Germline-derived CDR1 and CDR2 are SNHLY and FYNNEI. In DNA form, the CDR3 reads TGTGCCAGCCTGGGGAGCGGGAGGCGGGGGGTCAATGAGCAGTTCTTC. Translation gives CASLGSGRRGVNEQFF.

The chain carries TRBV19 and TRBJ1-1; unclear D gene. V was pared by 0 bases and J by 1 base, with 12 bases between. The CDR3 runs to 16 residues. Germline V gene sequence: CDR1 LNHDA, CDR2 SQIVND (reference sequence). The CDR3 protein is CASSIDEMGRNTEAFF. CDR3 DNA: TGTGCCAGTAGTATAGACGAGATGGGCAGGAACACTGAAGCTTTCTTT. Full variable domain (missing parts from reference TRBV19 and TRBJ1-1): DGGITQSPKYLFRKEGQNVTLSCEQNLNHDAMYWYRQDPGQGLRLIYYSQIVNDFQKGDIAEGYSVSREKKESFPLTVTSAQKNPTAFYLCASSIDEMGRNTEAFFGQGTRLTVV.

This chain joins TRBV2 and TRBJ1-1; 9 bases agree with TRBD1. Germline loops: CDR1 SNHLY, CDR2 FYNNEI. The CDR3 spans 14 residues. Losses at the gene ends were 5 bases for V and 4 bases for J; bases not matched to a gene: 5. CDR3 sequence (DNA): TGTGCCAGCAGTCGATACAGGGGGCGCACTGAAGCTTTCTTT. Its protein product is CASSRYRGRTEAFF.